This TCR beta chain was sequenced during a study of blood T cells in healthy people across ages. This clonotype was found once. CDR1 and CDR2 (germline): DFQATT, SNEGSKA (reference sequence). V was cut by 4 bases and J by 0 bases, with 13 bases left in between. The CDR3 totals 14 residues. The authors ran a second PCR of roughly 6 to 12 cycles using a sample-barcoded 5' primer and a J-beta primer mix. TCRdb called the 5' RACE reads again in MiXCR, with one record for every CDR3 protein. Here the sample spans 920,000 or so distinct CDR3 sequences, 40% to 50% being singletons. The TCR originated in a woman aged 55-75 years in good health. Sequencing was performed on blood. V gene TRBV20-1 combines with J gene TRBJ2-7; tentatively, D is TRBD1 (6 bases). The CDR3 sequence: CSATVGASSYEQYF. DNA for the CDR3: TGCAGTGCTACCGTGGGGGCATCCTCCTACGAGCAGTACTTC.